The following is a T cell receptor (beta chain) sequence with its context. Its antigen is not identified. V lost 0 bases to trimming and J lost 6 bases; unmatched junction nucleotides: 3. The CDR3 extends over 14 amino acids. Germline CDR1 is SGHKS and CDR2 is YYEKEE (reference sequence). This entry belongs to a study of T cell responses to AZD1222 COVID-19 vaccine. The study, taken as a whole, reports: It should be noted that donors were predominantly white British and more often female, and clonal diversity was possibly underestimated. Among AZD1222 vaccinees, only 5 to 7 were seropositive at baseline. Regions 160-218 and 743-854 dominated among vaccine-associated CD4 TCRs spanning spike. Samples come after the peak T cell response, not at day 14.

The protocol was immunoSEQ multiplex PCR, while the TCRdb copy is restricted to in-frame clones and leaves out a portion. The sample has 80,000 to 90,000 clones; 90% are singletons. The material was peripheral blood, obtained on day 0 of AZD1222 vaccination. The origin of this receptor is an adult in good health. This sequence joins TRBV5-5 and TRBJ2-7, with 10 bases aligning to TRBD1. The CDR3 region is CASSLAGTGAEQYF. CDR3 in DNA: TGTGCCAGCAGCTTGGCCGGGACAGGGGCCGAGCAGTACTTC.